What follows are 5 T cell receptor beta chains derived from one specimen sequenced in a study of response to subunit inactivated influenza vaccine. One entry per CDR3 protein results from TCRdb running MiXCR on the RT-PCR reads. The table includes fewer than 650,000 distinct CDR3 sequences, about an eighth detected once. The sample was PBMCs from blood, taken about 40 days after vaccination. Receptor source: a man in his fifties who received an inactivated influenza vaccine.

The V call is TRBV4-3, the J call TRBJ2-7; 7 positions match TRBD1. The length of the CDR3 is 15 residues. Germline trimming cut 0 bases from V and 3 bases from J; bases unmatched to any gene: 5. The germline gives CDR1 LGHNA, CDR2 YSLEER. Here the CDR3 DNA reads TGCGCCAGCAGCCAAGAGAACAGGGGTTTCTACGAGCAGTACTTC. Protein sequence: CASSQENRGFYEQYF.

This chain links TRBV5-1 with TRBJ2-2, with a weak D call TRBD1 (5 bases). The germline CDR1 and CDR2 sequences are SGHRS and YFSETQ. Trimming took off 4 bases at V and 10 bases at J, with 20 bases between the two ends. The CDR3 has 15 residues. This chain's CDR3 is CASSPSGRADEELFF. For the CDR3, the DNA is TGCGCCAGCAGCCCCTCCGGCAGGGCCGACGAGGAGCTGTTTTTT.

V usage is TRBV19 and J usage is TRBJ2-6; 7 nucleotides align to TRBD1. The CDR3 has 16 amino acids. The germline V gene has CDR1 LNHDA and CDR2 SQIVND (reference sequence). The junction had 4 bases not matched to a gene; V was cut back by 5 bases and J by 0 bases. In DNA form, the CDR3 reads TGTGCCAGTAGTCCGGGACAGAGCTCTGGGGCCAACGTCCTGACTTTC. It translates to CASSPGQSSGANVLTF.

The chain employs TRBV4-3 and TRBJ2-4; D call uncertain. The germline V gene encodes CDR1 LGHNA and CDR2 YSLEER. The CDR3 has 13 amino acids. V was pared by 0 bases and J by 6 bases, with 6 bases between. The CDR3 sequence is CASSQDLRNIQYF. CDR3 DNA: TGCGCCAGCAGCCAAGATCTTAGAAACATTCAGTACTTC.

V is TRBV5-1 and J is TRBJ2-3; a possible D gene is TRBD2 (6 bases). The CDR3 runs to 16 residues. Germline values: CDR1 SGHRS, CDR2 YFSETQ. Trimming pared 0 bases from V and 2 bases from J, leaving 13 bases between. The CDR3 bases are TGCGCCAGCAGCTTGGGAGGCGGAGGGAACACAGATACGCAGTATTTT. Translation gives CASSLGGGGNTDTQYF.